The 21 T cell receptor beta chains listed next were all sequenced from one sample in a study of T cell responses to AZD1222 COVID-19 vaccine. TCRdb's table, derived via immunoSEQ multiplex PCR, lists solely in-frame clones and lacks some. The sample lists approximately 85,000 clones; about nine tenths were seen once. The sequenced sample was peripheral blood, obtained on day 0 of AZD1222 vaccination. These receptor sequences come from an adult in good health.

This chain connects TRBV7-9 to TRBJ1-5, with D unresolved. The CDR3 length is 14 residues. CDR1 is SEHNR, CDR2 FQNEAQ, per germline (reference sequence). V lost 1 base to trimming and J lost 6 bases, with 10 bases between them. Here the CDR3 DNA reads TGTGCCAGCAGCTTAGACAGTTCAGGTCAGCCCCAGCATTTT. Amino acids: CASSLDSSGQPQHF.

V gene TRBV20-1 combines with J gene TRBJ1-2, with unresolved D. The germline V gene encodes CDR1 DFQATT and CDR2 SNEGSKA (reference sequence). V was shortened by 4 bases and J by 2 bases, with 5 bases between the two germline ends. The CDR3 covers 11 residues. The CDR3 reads CSATENYGYTF. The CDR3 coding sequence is TGCAGTGCTACAGAAAACTATGGCTACACCTTC.

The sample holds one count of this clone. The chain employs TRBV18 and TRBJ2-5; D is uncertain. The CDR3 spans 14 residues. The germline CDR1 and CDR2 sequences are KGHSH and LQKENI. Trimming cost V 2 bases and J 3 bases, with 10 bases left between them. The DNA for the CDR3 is TGTGCCAGCTCACCAGTCGGCAGTGAAGAGACCCAGTACTTC. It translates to CASSPVGSEETQYF. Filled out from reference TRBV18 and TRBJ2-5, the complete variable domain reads NAGVMQNPRHLVRRRGQEARLRCSPMKGHSHVYWYRQLPEEGLKFMVYLQKENIIDESGMPKERFSAEFPKEGPSILRIQQVVRGDSAAYFCASSPVGSEETQYFGPGTRLLVL.

CDR3 DNA sequence: TGTGCCACCAGTGATGGCCGGGCCTCGGGGCCCCAGCATTTT. This codes for CATSDGRASGPQHF. V usage is TRBV24-1 and J usage is TRBJ1-5, with D unclear. Trimming pared 3 bases from V and 9 bases from J, leaving 14 bases between. Germline CDR1 reads KGHDR; CDR2 reads SFDVKD. The CDR3 covers 14 residues.

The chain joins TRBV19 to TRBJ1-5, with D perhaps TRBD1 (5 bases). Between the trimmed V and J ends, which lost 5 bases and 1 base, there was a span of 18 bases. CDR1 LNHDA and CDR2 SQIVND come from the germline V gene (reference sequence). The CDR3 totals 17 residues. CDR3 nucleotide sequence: TGTGCCAGTAGTCCCAACCCCAGGGAGGTGAGCAATCAGCCCCAGCATTTT. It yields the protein CASSPNPREVSNQPQHF.

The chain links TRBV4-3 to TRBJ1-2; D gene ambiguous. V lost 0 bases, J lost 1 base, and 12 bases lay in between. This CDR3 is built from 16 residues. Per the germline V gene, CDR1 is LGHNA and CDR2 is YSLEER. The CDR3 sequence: CASSQEATRLNYGYTF. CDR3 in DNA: TGCGCCAGCAGCCAAGAAGCGACGCGTCTTAACTATGGCTACACCTTC.

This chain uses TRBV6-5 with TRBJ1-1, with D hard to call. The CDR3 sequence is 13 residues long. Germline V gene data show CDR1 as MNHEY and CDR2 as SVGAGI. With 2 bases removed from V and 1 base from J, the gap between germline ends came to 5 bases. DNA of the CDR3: TGTGCCAGCAGTTACAGATCGAACACTGAAGCTTTCTTT. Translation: CASSYRSNTEAFF.

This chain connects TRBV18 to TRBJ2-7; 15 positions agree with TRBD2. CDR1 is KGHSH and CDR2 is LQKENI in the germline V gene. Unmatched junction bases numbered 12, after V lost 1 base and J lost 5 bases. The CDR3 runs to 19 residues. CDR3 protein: CASSPRGLGLAGGGNEQYF. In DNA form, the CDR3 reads TGTGCCAGCTCACCACGAGGGCTGGGACTAGCGGGAGGAGGGAACGAGCAGTACTTC. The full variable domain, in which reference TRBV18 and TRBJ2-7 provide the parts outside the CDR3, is NAGVMQNPRHLVRRRGQEARLRCSPMKGHSHVYWYRQLPEEGLKFMVYLQKENIIDESGMPKERFSAEFPKEGPSILRIQQVVRGDSAAYFCASSPRGLGLAGGGNEQYFGPGTRLTVT.

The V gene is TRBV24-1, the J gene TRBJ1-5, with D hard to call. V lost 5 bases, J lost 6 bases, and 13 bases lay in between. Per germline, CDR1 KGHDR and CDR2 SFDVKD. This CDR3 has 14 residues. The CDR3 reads CATSASSASQPQHF. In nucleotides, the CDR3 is TGTGCCACCAGTGCGAGTTCAGCGAGTCAGCCCCAGCATTTT.

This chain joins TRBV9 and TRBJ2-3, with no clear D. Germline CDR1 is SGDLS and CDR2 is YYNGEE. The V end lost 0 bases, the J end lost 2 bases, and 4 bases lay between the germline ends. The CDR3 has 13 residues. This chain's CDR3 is CASSVGPTDTQYF. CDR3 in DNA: TGTGCCAGCAGCGTAGGTCCCACAGATACGCAGTATTTT.

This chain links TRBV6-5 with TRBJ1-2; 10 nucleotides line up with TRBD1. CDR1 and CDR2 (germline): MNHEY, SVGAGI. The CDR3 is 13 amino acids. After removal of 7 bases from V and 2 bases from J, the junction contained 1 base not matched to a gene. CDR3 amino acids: CASKGQGNYGYTF. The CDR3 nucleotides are TGTGCCAGCAAGGGACAGGGGAACTATGGCTACACCTTC.

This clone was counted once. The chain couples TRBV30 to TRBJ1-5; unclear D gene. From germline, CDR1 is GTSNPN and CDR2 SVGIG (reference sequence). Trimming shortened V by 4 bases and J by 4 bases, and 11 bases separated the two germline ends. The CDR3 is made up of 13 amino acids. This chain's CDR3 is CAWTGGGNQPQHF. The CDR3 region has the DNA TGTGCCTGGACGGGAGGTGGAAATCAGCCCCAGCATTTT. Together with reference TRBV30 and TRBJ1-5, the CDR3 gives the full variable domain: SQTIHQWPATLVQPVGSPLSLECTVEGTSNPNLYWYRQAAGRGLQLLFYSVGIGQISSEVPQNLSASRPQDRQFILSSKKLLLSDSGFYLCAWTGGGNQPQHFGDGTRLSIL.

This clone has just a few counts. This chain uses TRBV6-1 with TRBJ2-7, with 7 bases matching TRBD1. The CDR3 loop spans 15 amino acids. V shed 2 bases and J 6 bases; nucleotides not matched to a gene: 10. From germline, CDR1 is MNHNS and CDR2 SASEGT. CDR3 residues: CASSESAGGPSEQYF. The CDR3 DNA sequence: TGTGCCAGCAGTGAATCGGCAGGGGGACCGTCCGAGCAGTACTTC.

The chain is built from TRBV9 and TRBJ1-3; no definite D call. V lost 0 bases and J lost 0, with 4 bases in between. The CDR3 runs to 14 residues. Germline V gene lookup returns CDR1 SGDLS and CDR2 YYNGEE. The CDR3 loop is CASSVASSGNTIYF. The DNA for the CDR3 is TGTGCCAGCAGCGTAGCCAGCTCTGGAAACACCATATATTTT.

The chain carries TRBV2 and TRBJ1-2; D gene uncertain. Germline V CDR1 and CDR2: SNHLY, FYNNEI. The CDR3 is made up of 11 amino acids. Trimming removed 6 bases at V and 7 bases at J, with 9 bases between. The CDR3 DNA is TGTGCCAGCAGGGTTACGGGTGGCTACACCTTC. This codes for CASRVTGGYTF.

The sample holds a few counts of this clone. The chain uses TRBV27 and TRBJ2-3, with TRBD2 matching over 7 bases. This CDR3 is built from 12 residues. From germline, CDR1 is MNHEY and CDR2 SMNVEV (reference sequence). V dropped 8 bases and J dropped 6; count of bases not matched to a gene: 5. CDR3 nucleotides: TGTGCCAGCGGGGGAGGGGTGGATACGCAGTATTTT. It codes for CASGGGVDTQYF.

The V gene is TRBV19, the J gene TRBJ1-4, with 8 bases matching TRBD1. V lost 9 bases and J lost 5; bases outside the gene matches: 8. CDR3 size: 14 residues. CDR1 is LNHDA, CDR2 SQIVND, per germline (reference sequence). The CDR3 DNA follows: TGTGCCAGGGACTGGGACAGGTGGAATGAAAAACTGTTTTTT. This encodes CARDWDRWNEKLFF.

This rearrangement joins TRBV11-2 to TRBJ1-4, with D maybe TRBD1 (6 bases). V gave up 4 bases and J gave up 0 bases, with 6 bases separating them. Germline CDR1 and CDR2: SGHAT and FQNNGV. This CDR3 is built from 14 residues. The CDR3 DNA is TGTGCCAGCAGCTGGACAGCAACTAATGAAAAACTGTTTTTT. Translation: CASSWTATNEKLFF.

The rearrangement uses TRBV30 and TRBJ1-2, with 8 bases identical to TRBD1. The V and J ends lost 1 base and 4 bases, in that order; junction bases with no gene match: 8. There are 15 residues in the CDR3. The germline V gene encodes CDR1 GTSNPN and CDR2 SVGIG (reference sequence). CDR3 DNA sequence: TGTGCCTGGAGTGCTTGGGACAGGCCACCCTATGGCTACACCTTC. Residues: CAWSAWDRPPYGYTF.

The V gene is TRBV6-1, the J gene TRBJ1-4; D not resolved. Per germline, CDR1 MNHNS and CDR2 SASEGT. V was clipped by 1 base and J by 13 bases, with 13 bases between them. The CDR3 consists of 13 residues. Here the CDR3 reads CASSEDPAKGLFF. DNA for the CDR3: TGTGCCAGCAGTGAAGACCCGGCGAAGGGACTGTTTTTT.

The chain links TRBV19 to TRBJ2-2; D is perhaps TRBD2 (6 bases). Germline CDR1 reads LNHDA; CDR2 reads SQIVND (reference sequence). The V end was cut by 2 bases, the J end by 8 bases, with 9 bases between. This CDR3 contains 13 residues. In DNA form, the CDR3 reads TGTGCCAGTAGTATATCTGGAGGGGGGGAGCTGTTTTTT. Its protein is CASSISGGGELFF.